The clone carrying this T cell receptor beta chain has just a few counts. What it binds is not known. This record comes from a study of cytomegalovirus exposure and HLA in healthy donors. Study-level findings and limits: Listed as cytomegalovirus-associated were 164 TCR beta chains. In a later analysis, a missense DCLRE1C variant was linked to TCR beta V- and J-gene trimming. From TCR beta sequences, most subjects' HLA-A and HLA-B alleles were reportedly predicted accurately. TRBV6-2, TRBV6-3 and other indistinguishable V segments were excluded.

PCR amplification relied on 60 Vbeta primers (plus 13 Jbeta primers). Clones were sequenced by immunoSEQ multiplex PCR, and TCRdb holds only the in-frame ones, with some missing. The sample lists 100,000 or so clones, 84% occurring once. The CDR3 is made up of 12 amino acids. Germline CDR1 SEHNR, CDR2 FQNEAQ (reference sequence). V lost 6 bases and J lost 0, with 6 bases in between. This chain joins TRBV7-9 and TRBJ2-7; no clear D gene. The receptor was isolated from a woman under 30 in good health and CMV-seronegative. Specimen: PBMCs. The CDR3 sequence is CASSGGSYEQYF. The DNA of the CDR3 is TGTGCCAGCAGTGGCGGCTCCTACGAGCAGTACTTC.